The clone carrying this TCR beta chain was found once. Per the authors' pipeline: How many nucleated cells were present was estimated from reference gene primer amplification. Some clones are missing from TCRdb's copy, which holds only in-frame ones; the method was immunoSEQ multiplex PCR. The DNA was the basis for D and trimming; V, J and clone size are from that table. Here the sample spans 55,000 to 65,000 clones, roughly four fifths being singletons. These data are taken from a study of blood T cell repertoires in COVID-19. Study background: Collection of acute and convalescent COVID-19 samples took place in the United States, Italy and Spain. Sample material is recorded as cDNA or gDNA derived from T cells, B-cell-depleted T cells, or PBMCs.

Germline V gene data show CDR1 as MNHEY and CDR2 as SVGAGI. V lost 9 bases, J lost 3 bases, and 9 bases lay in between. The length of the CDR3 is 11 residues. This clonotype was sampled from a human donor in a cohort sampled during active COVID-19. Sequenced input: peripheral blood. The chain recombines TRBV6-5 with TRBJ2-7, with D perhaps TRBD1 (5 bases). The CDR3 sequence: CARGQSYEQYV. As DNA, the CDR3 is TGTGCCAGGGGGCAGAGCTACGAGCAGTACGTC.